The following is a T cell receptor beta chain sequence with its context. This entry comes from a study of Graves' ophthalmopathy and Graves' hyperthyroidism. The CDR3 has 12 amino acids. CDR1 and CDR2 from the germline V gene are LNHDA and SQIVND (reference sequence). V gave up 5 bases and J gave up 6 bases, with 9 bases separating them. Amplification of TCR beta CDR3 regions used RNA transcripts. Second-round multiplex PCR came after first-round RT-PCR with HTBI primers. One entry per CDR3 protein, called by TCRdb with MiXCR from the multiplex PCR reads. This sample has almost 750,000 distinct CDR3 sequences, with roughly two fifths found just once.

Sequencing was performed on peripheral blood. The clonotype was recovered from an adult man with Graves' ophthalmopathy. The rearrangement uses TRBV19 and TRBJ2-3; a weak D match, TRBD2 (6 bases). CDR3 sequence (DNA): TGTGCCAGTAGTCTGGACTATGATACGCAGTATTTT. It encodes CASSLDYDTQYF.